This T cell receptor (beta chain) was sequenced during a study of vaccination and CD4 T cells after COVID-19 (dated 2022 in TCRdb). Background for the entire study: Convalescent patients had a positive SARS-CoV-2 result on nasal swab PCR, and of these patients, nine had mild disease and one had severe disease. Participants got two doses of the Pfizer-BioNTech BNT162b2 vaccine (n=8) or two doses of the Moderna mRNA-1273 vaccine (n=2). Post-vaccine blood samples were obtained a median of roughly 75 days after the second vaccine dose, with a range of about 12 to 241 days. Overlapping spike peptide pools from SARS-CoV-2 and from the common cold coronaviruses HCoV-NL63, HCoV-OC43 and HCoV-229E were used as culture stimuli. Post-COVID blood samples were collected from convalescent patients a median of approximately 100 days after diagnosis, with a range of about 30 to 161 days. In the convalescent cohort there were six males and four females, among whom were two Hispanic individuals, seven Caucasians, two Asians and one multiracial person. The spike-specific CD4+ TCR repertoire was compared before and after mRNA vaccination in under 11 COVID-19 convalescent patients and a few infection-naive healthy vaccine recipients. Control cultures used a CEFX viral epitope pool as positive control, an HIV-1 Nef peptide pool as negative control, or no peptide.

The treatment or condition label corresponds to: roughly 10-day PBMC culture with coronavirus spike peptide pools or control peptides (ViraFEST assay). To expand antigen-specific T cells with peptide pools and then pick out the expanded clonotypes through TCR sequencing, the study relied on the ViraFEST assay. Positive SARS-CoV-2 PCR tests in the convalescent patients dated from March to December 2020, before Alpha, Beta and Delta variants emerged in the United States. Each well held approximately 2 million PBMCs cultured in IMDM containing approximately 5% human AB serum and 10 IU/ml IL-2, with about 10 ug/ml peptide pools added. Half of the culture medium was replaced with fresh IL-2-containing medium on days 3 and 7. CD4+ T cells were isolated after roughly nine days of culture through negative selection using the EasySep CD4+ T cell isolation kit. Ficoll-Paque Plus gradient centrifugation was used to isolate PBMCs from whole blood, and the isolated PBMCs were then either used fresh or cryopreserved at -140C. Culture conditions were generally each tested in triplicate wells.

General findings and caveats noted by the study authors: Although the median number of SARS-CoV-2-reactive clonotypes went up from roughly 20 after infection to 38 after vaccination, the increase was not significant. In convalescent patients, a median approximately 90% of post-vaccine SARS-CoV-2-reactive clones were detected only after vaccination, suggesting vaccine-specific priming. Of the vaccine-specific clones found in convalescent patients, nearly all (304 of 307) were mono-reactive for SARS-CoV-2 spike instead of being cross-reactive with common cold coronaviruses. Relatively few convalescent patients were included in the study, and early timepoints after natural infection were not analyzed.

This clonotype was found a few times. The clone's antigen remains unknown. No quality values exist for individual bases; no much larger clone is one base distant. Via the germline V gene, CDR1 is MDHEN and CDR2 SYDVKM. The CDR3 measures 12 amino acids from cysteine to phenylalanine. The read is trimmed to its CDR3 DNA, 36 bases read in frame from base 1. V was cut back by 3 bases and J by 7 bases, leaving a gap of 7 bases between them. Receptor amplification or capture employed PCR. TCR sequencing of DNA from cultured CD4+ T cells used the Oncomine TCR Beta short-read assay at the Johns Hopkins FTIC core. Genomic DNA was extracted from the cultured CD4+ T cells with the QIAamp micro DNA kit. The Oncomine TCR Beta libraries from cultured CD4+ T cells were pooled using unique dual indexes and then sequenced on an Illumina iSeq 100. The study's processing was this. Non-productive sequences were filtered out, and CDR3s that did not start with C, did not end with F or W, or were shorter than 7 amino acids were discarded. Antigen-specific clonotypes were identified using the MANAFEST web application through comparison of peptide-stimulated wells with reference and other culture wells. For a clone to be called positive, the clone needed an FDR below 0.05, an odds ratio above 5, and a productive frequency above 0.1% in at least two of three replicate wells. Clonotypes that were significantly expanded in both SARS-CoV-2 spike wells and at least one common cold coronavirus spike condition were defined as cross-reactive. Similarity between CDR3 sequences was evaluated in R version 3.6.1 using Levenshtein distances (stringdist) and unrooted phylogenetic trees (ape). The public reads were reprocessed in TCRdb via fastp at Q25 and MiXCR, keeping in-frame beta chains. Each CDR3 protein appears once, grouped with its most common genes and DNA. The V and J calls follow TCRdb's processing rather than the paper's. A total of about 6,200 distinct CDR3 sequences appear in this sample, less than 35% of them only once. The ten largest clones capture under 14% of the sample.

Sequenced here: CD4+ T cells from blood, cultured in vitro, sampled after SARS-CoV-2 vaccination. The chain joins TRBV28 to TRBJ1-5, with no confidently assigned D gene. This receptor was identified in a human donor who had recovered from COVID-19. The base sequence is TGTGCCAGCAGTTTTGTCTACCAGCCCCAGCATTTT. Its amino acids are CASSFVYQPQHF.